This T cell receptor beta chain is drawn from a study of blood T cell repertoires in COVID-19. At the level of the study: The study drew acute and convalescent COVID-19 samples from the United States, Italy and Spain. T cells, B-cell-depleted T cells, or PBMCs supplied cDNA or gDNA.

Per the authors' pipeline: Reference gene primer amplification gave nucleated cell count estimates. The assay was immunoSEQ multiplex PCR, and TCRdb's table has in-frame clones only and misses some. The V and J calls and the clone size are those of that table, but D and trimming were determined from the DNA. The table has about 35,000 clones, 85% seen once. The sequenced sample was peripheral blood. The receptor was derived from a man between 60 and 70 years old with active or convalescent COVID-19.

The DNA of the CDR3 is TGTGCCAGCAGTGATTGGAGAAATCAGCCCCAGCATTTT. Its translation: CASSDWRNQPQHF. The chain recombines TRBV6-1 with TRBJ1-5; D unclear. The CDR3 extends over 13 amino acids. The germline CDR1 and CDR2 sequences are MNHNS and SASEGT. Between the trimmed V and J ends, which lost 3 bases and 4 bases, there was a span of 7 bases.